This T cell receptor (beta chain) emerged from a study of a mutant IDH1 vaccine in newly diagnosed glioma. Study background: Treatment recipients were approximately 60% male and around 40% female, and their mean age was around 39 years. Every participant had undergone radiotherapy, temozolomide, or both before, and most underwent both.

The time point is: week 11, during vaccination. With topical imiquimod, each dose of the vaccine consisted of 300 ug of mutant IDH1 20-mer peptide. General study points: There were vaccine-induced immune responses in around 94% of the patients.

Germline V gene data show CDR1 as GTSNPN and CDR2 as SVGIG (reference sequence). The CDR3 runs 12 residues. V was clipped by 5 bases and J by 4 bases, with 10 bases between them. Details on this clone: The antigen remains undetermined.

This table comes from immunoSEQ multiplex PCR, and its TCRdb copy is limited to in-frame clones, with some not included. Of some 60,000 clones in the sample, roughly four fifths were seen once. The TCR sequence derives from a man aged 25 to 40 with glioma. J is TRBJ2-3 and V is TRBV30; D uncertain. Sequenced here: PBMCs, sampled from a glioma patient whose treatment included an IDH1 peptide vaccine. The CDR3 region has the DNA TGTGCCTGGGGTGAAAGGGCAGATACGCAGTATTTT. Protein product: CAWGERADTQYF.